The clone carrying this T cell receptor beta chain appeared a few times. This entry is derived from a study of PD-1 blockade in classical Hodgkin lymphoma. Profiled with immunoSEQ multiplex PCR; TCRdb holds only in-frame clones, not every one. The data contain about 21,000 clones, approximately 74% of them seen just once; the ten biggest clones take up about 21%. From germline, CDR1 is SGDLS and CDR2 YYNGEE. Trimming removed 0 bases at V and 7 bases at J, with 13 bases between. The CDR3 consists of 15 residues. Every single patient, without exception, relapsed after autologous stem cell transplantation, and brentuximab vedotin exposure varied.

V is TRBV9 and J is TRBJ1-4; possible D gene TRBD1, 5 bases. This TCR came from a human donor with classical Hodgkin lymphoma. The sequenced sample was peripheral blood mononuclear cells (PBMCs), obtained at baseline. The CDR3 here is CASSVDGGTSEKLFF. CDR3 DNA sequence: TGTGCCAGCAGCGTAGATGGGGGGACGAGTGAAAAACTGTTTTTT.